This T cell receptor (beta chain) came from a study of cytomegalovirus exposure and HLA in healthy donors. The V gene lost 3 bases and the J gene lost 7 bases, with 13 bases spanning the gap. This CDR3 has 14 residues. The germline V gene has CDR1 SGHRS and CDR2 YFSETQ. 13 Jbeta primers and 60 Vbeta primers were used for the PCR. Using immunoSEQ multiplex PCR, the repertoire was profiled, and TCRdb retains in-frame clones only, with some absent. Here the sample spans approximately 150,000 clones, over 60% being singletons. What was sequenced was PBMCs. The sequence came from a man aged 40-50 years in good health and CMV-seronegative. The chain recombines TRBV5-1 with TRBJ2-2, with a possible D match to TRBD2 (5 bases). Written as DNA, the CDR3 is TGCGCCAGCAGCTCCCTTTTTCGGGGCGGGGAGCTGTTTTTT. It codes for CASSSLFRGGELFF.